The 2 T cell receptor beta chains below all came from one sample that was sequenced in a study of cytomegalovirus exposure and HLA in healthy donors. Vbeta (60) and Jbeta (13) primers were used in the PCR. Method: immunoSEQ multiplex PCR; TCRdb's copy keeps in-frame clones and lacks some. The sample has hundreds of thousands of clones, about 80% seen once. Sequenced sample: PBMCs. The source of these receptors is a woman aged 55-70 years in good health and CMV-seropositive.

Concerning this clone itself: This is likely a read error, given that the CDR3 carries no conserved phenylalanine or tryptophan at its end. The DNA is omitted, as the CDR3 cannot be located on it reliably, and the CDR3 follows TCRdb's listing. The chain employs TRBV5-4 and TRBJ1-2; the table's D call, TRBD1, has no DNA check behind it. The CDR3 spans 12 residues, counting both ends. CDR1 SGHNT and CDR2 YYREEE come from the germline V gene (reference sequence). CDR3 sequence: CASSLSCAGEFP.

The chain uses TRBV29-1 and TRBJ1-2; the D is unclear. The CDR3 totals 14 residues. V gave up 7 bases and J gave up 3 bases, with 18 bases separating them. CDR1 and CDR2 from the germline V gene are SQVTM and ANQGSEA. This chain's CDR3 is CSGYGALPDYGYTF. The CDR3 DNA reads as TGCAGCGGATACGGTGCCCTCCCGGACTATGGCTACACCTTC.